This T cell receptor beta chain appears in the sequencing data of a study of human T cells and chemical hapten exposure. Points from the study as a whole: In comparison with controls, expanded TCRs gave rise to a significantly larger number of large CDR3 similarity clusters.

Original processing methods: Samples ranged from roughly 23,224 to 690,600 TCRs, with a median of approximately 90,000. TCRdb passed the RACE reads through MiXCR, listing each CDR3 protein once. The V and J calls shown here were made by TCRdb, not taken from the authors' results. The repertoire holds some 400,000 distinct CDR3 sequences, with roughly 5% as singletons. The germline gives CDR1 SGHNT, CDR2 YYREEE (reference sequence). The CDR3 length is 17 residues. The V and J ends lost 5 bases and 4 bases, in that order; junction bases with no gene match: 8. Remarks on this clonotype: Its target is not known.

Time point specified: pre-sensitization, week 0. Treatment defined: therapeutic diphenylcyclopropenone sensitization with weekly scalp DPC. This chain links TRBV5-4 with TRBJ2-3, with 15 bases that match TRBD2. This sequence originates from a woman between 45 and 60 years old with alopecia areata. Some clones in this sample may be carry-over from other donors' samples. Sequencing used whole blood, obtained in connection with sensitization to the hapten diphenylcyclopropenone (DPC). The CDR3 loop reads CASSPGTSGRRSDTQYF. CDR3 sequence (DNA): TGTGCCAGCAGTCCCGGGACTAGCGGGAGGAGGTCAGATACGCAGTATTTT.